Listed below are T cell receptor beta chains from one sample, sequenced in a study of blood T cell repertoires in COVID-19. Some clones are missing from TCRdb's copy, which holds only in-frame ones; the method was immunoSEQ multiplex PCR. This table has 65,000 to 90,000 clones, roughly 83% appearing once. The specimen was peripheral blood. The source of these receptors is a man between 45 and 60 years old with active COVID-19. Each CDR3 is given with its conserved first and last residue. The order of the fields is V gene, D gene, clone size, J gene, CDR3 DNA, CDR3 protein. The D gene is left open where the match is weak. Clone size is stated in some rows and not others, as once, few, many or a class when expanded.

TRBV19	-	-	TRBJ1-5	TGTGCCAGTAGCCCTACTGCGTTGAGGTCACGCCAGCCCCAGCATTTT	CASSPTALRSRQPQHF
TRBV9	-	-	TRBJ1-2	TGTGCCAGCAGCCCTCTGGGAGGGGACTATGGCTACACCTTC	CASSPLGGDYGYTF
TRBV24-1	-	-	TRBJ1-2	TGTGCCACCAGTGATTTTAGCTTTAGCTACACCTTC	CATSDFSFSYTF
TRBV9	-	-	TRBJ1-4	TGTGCCAGCAGCGCATCCGGAGGAGCAAATGAAAAACTGTTTTTT	CASSASGGANEKLFF
TRBV6-1	-	-	TRBJ1-5	TGTGCCAGCAGTGAAGCTAACAGGGCCGTTGGTCAGCCCCAGCATTTT	CASSEANRAVGQPQHF
TRBV28	-	-	TRBJ1-3	TGTGCCAGCAGTTTCGATACTACCTCTGGAAACACCATATATTTT	CASSFDTTSGNTIYF
TRBV28	TRBD2	-	TRBJ2-4	TGTGCCAGCAGTCCTGGACTAGCGGAAATAGCCAAAAACATTCAGTACTTC	CASSPGLAEIAKNIQYF
TRBV10-3	TRBD1	-	TRBJ2-3	TGTGCCACCTCGCACAGGGGAAATACGGCAGATACGCAGTATTTT	CATSHRGNTADTQYF
TRBV11-3	TRBD2	-	TRBJ2-3	TGTGCCAGCAGCTTGGGGAGGGAACAGGATACGCAGTATTTT	CASSLGREQDTQYF
TRBV3-1/TRBV3-2	TRBD1	-	TRBJ1-3	TGTGCCAGCAGCGGGACAGGGGCTGGAAACACCATATATTTT	CASSGTGAGNTIYF
TRBV27	TRBD1	-	TRBJ2-5	TGTGCCAGCAGTTTCCTCCGGGACAGACAAGAGACCCAGTACTTC	CASSFLRDRQETQYF
TRBV28	TRBD1	-	TRBJ1-5	TGTGCCAGCAGAGAGAACAGGGGGCTCGGACAGCCCCAGCATTTT	CASRENRGLGQPQHF
TRBV6-5	-	-	TRBJ1-1	TGTGCCAGCAGTATACAGACGAACACTGAAGCTTTCTTT	CASSIQTNTEAFF
TRBV14	-	-	TRBJ1-6	TGTGCCAGCAGCCAATTCCAGGGAAATTCACCCCTCCACTTT	CASSQFQGNSPLHF
TRBV9	TRBD2	-	TRBJ2-1	TGTGCCAGCAGCGTTTTAGCGGGGGGGCCCCTTGAGCAGTTCTTC	CASSVLAGGPLEQFF
TRBV5-1	-	-	TRBJ2-7	TGCGCCAGCAGATCCCACCTAAACGAGCAGTACTTC	CASRSHLNEQYF
TRBV7-9	TRBD1	few	TRBJ1-1	TGTGCCAGCAGCCAGGGCGGGACAGGGTACAAGAACACTGAAGCTTTCTTT	CASSQGGTGYKNTEAFF
TRBV30	-	-	TRBJ1-3	TGTGCCTGGGGTGTACACGACTCTGGAAACACCATATATTTT	CAWGVHDSGNTIYF
TRBV6-2/TRBV6-3	-	-	TRBJ1-3	TGTGCCAGCAGTTACCAGGAAGCTGTGTTTGCAGGGTTTCGCGGAAACACCATATATTTT	CASSYQEAVFAGFRGNTIYF
TRBV11-3	-	few	TRBJ2-2	TGTGCCAGCAGCTCCTACCGGGAAATTAACACCGGGGAGCTGTTTTTT	CASSSYREINTGELFF
TRBV7-9	TRBD1	-	TRBJ1-4	TGTGCCAGCAGCTTCGGGACAGGGAGACCTAATGAAAAACTGTTTTTT	CASSFGTGRPNEKLFF
TRBV4-2	-	-	TRBJ2-6	TGTGCCAGCAGCCAGTGGACCGGGATCAACAACGTCCTGACTTTC	CASSQWTGINNVLTF
TRBV6-5	-	once	TRBJ1-4	TGTGCCAGCAGATCGGGGGGGTCAGGTGAAAAACTGTTTTTT	CASRSGGSGEKLFF
TRBV5-4	-	-	TRBJ2-7	TGTGCCAGCAGCCAAAGAGACGGGTCCTACGAGCAGTACTTC	CASSQRDGSYEQYF
TRBV5-4	-	-	TRBJ2-3	TGTGCCAGCAGCTCCACAGGGAGCAGGGCAGATACGCAGTATTTT	CASSSTGSRADTQYF
TRBV30	-	once	TRBJ2-5	TGTGCCTGGAGCAAAGTGCGGGGTGAGACCCAGTACTTC	CAWSKVRGETQYF
TRBV18	TRBD1	-	TRBJ1-2	TGTGCCAGCTCACCCCGGGACAGTTTAGTTACGGGTGATGGCTACACCTTC	CASSPRDSLVTGDGYTF
TRBV5-8	-	-	TRBJ2-7	TGTGCCAGCAGCTTGAGGCAGGCGTACGAGCAGTACTTC	CASSLRQAYEQYF
TRBV21-1	-	-	TRBJ2-7	TGTGCCAGCAGCAAATTGATCTCCGACAGGAGCTCCTACGAGCAGTACTTC	CASSKLISDRSSYEQYF
TRBV18	-	-	TRBJ1-1	TGTGCCAGCTCCACTACGACAGCTTTGAACACTGAAGCTTTCTTT	CASSTTTALNTEAFF
TRBV7-6	-	-	TRBJ2-1	TGTGCCAGCAGCTCCCGTACGGGGGTTCGGGGGTACAATGAGCAGTTCTTC	CASSSRTGVRGYNEQFF
TRBV5-1	TRBD1	-	TRBJ2-2	TGCGCCAGCAGCTTGGACAGGGGCACCGGGGAGCTGTTTTTT	CASSLDRGTGELFF
TRBV6-4	TRBD1	-	TRBJ2-3	TGTGCCAGCAGTGACACGGGACAGACAGATACGCAGTATTTT	CASSDTGQTDTQYF
TRBV18	-	-	TRBJ1-1	TGTGCCAGCCAAGCCCCCATCGCGCCTGAAGCTTTCTTT	CASQAPIAPEAFF
TRBV5-1	TRBD1	-	TRBJ2-3	TGCGCCAGCAGCCGGGACAGCGAAAAAGATACGCAGTATTTT	CASSRDSEKDTQYF
TRBV7-9	TRBD2	few	TRBJ2-7	TGTGCCAGCAGCGATCACCCAACTAGCGGGAGACCCTACGAGCAGTACTTC	CASSDHPTSGRPYEQYF
TRBV18	TRBD2	-	TRBJ2-2	TGTGCCAGCTCACCGACTAGCGGGAGCGCCGGGGAGCTGTTTTTT	CASSPTSGSAGELFF
TRBV9	TRBD1	-	TRBJ2-3	TGTGCCAGCAGCGTATTACAGGGGGCCATAGATACGCAGTATTTT	CASSVLQGAIDTQYF
TRBV4-2	-	-	TRBJ2-6	TGTGCCAGCAGCCAAGAACACGGACACTCTGGGGCCAACGTCCTGACTTTC	CASSQEHGHSGANVLTF